This TCR beta chain was profiled in a study of post-analysis software for immune sequencing data. Study results and caveats: With TRBV5-6, TRBV5-1 and TRBV20-1 included, about 5 TRBV segments were more frequent in patients than in controls. Among multiple sclerosis patients, normalized Chao1 diversity was significantly below that of controls. F-measure co-clustering was strong for batch-matched samples.

Every TCR beta cDNA library bore unique molecular identifiers. A population of roughly 0.85 to 11 million T cells gave rise to 450,000 to 500,000 cDNA molecules. Each CDR3 protein gets one entry after TCRdb re-called the PCR reads with MiXCR. The data hold around 700,000 distinct CDR3 sequences, with 59% observed a single time. With respect to this clonotype: As yet, its antigen is unknown.

The CDR3 sequence is 14 residues long. The germline V gene has CDR1 MNHEY and CDR2 SVGAGI. Deletions cut 0 bases from V and 4 bases from J, with 8 bases between. The chain recombines TRBV6-5 with TRBJ2-3; D may be TRBD1 (5 bases). This receptor was identified in a girl aged 2-10 years with multiple sclerosis. Sequenced sample: blood. The CDR3: CASSYSGRADTQYF. The DNA of the CDR3 is TGTGCCAGCAGTTACTCCGGCAGGGCAGATACGCAGTATTTT.